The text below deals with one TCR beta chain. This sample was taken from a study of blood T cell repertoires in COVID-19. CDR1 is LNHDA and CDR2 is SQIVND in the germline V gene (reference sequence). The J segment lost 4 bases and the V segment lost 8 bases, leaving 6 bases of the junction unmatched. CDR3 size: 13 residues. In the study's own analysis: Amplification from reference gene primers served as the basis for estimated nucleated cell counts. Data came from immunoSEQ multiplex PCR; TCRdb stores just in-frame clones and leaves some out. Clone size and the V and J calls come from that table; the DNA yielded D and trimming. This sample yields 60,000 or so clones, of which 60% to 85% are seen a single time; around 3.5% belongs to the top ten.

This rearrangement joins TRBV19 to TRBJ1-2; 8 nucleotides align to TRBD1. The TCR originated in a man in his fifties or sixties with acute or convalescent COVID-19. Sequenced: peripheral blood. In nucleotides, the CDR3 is TGTGCCAGTCTCGACAGGGGATCCTATGGCTACACCTTC. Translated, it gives CASLDRGSYGYTF. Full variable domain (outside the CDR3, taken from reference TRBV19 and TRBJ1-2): DGGITQSPKYLFRKEGQNVTLSCEQNLNHDAMYWYRQDPGQGLRLIYYSQIVNDFQKGDIAEGYSVSREKKESFPLTVTSAQKNPTAFYLCASLDRGSYGYTFGSGTRLTVV.